What follows are 25 T cell receptor beta chains derived from one specimen sequenced in a study of blood T cell repertoires in COVID-19. Profiling relied on immunoSEQ multiplex PCR, and the TCRdb table lists in-frame clones only, not all of them. The sample consists of around 280,000 clones, 70% to 90% of them appearing once. Sequenced input: peripheral blood. The receptors come from a man in his 70s with acute or convalescent COVID-19.

This chain joins TRBV27 and TRBJ1-1; maybe TRBD1 (5 bases). Per the germline V gene, CDR1 is MNHEY and CDR2 is SMNVEV (reference sequence). The CDR3 runs 15 residues. The germline V and J ends were trimmed by 5 bases and 5 bases, with 18 bases remaining between them. The CDR3 nucleotides are TGTGCCAGCAGTCCGGTCGGGGGGGGGAAGACTGAAGCTTTCTTT. Protein product: CASSPVGGGKTEAFF.

This chain links TRBV2 with TRBJ1-1, with 7 bases fitting TRBD1. This CDR3 is 12 amino acids long. From germline, CDR1 is SNHLY and CDR2 FYNNEI. J was trimmed by 7 bases and V by 3 bases; bases with no gene match: 2. CDR3 nucleotides: TGTGCCAGCAGTGATCAGGGGGTTGAAGCTTTCTTT. Amino acid sequence: CASSDQGVEAFF.

In this sample, this clone turned up a few times. The V and J genes are TRBV11-2 and TRBJ1-2, with 9 bases aligning to TRBD1. The V and J ends lost 6 bases and 1 base, in that order; junction bases with no gene match: 3. Per the germline V gene, CDR1 is SGHAT and CDR2 is FQNNGV. CDR3 length: 14 residues. CDR3 DNA sequence: TGTGCCAGCAGAACAGGGGGCCGTAACTATGGCTACACCTTC. Translating it yields CASRTGGRNYGYTF.

CDR3 loop: CASSLNGGTDFEQYF. The CDR3 nucleotides read TGTGCCAGCAGCTTAAACGGCGGGACGGATTTCGAGCAGTACTTC. The chain uses TRBV7-3 and TRBJ2-7; a possible D gene is TRBD2 (6 bases). The CDR3 sequence is 15 residues long. The V gene's germline CDR1 is SGHTA and CDR2 FQGTGA. Deletions cut 1 base from V and 6 bases from J, with 16 bases between.

The gene calls are TRBV6-6 and TRBJ2-1; the match to TRBD1 covers 7 bases. The V gene's germline CDR1 is MNHNY and CDR2 SVGAGI (reference sequence). The CDR3 runs 11 residues. The trim removed 6 bases at V and 13 bases at J, leaving 6 bases unmatched. The CDR3 DNA is TGTGCCAGCAGAGGACAGGAGACACAGTTCTTC. It codes for CASRGQETQFF.

This chain joins TRBV5-5 and TRBJ2-7; D is ambiguous. Germline V gene sequence: CDR1 SGHKS, CDR2 YYEKEE (reference sequence). V shed 0 bases and J shed 4 bases, with 11 bases lying between them. This CDR3 is 14 amino acids long. CDR3 sequence: CASSLEPGRYEQYF. As DNA, the CDR3 is TGTGCCAGCAGCTTGGAGCCGGGTAGGTACGAGCAGTACTTC.

This chain connects TRBV5-1 to TRBJ1-4; 8 nucleotides align to TRBD1. This CDR3 region has 16 residues. J was trimmed by 7 bases and V by 4 bases; bases with no gene match: 12. CDR1 is SGHRS and CDR2 is YFSETQ in the germline V gene. The chain's CDR3 is CASSPRQGTQAEKLFF. CDR3 sequence (DNA): TGCGCCAGCAGCCCAAGACAGGGGACACAAGCTGAAAAACTGTTTTTT.

This clone showed up just once. The chain recombines TRBV6-2 or TRBV6-3 with TRBJ2-7; 7 bases match TRBD1. Germline CDR1 MNHEY, CDR2 SVGEGT. V lost 5 bases and J lost 3; bases outside the gene matches: 4. CDR3 length: 13 amino acids. CDR3 in DNA: TGTGCCAGCAGTCCCCGGGACAGCTACGAGCAGTACTTC. Its translation is CASSPRDSYEQYF.

The sample holds a few counts of this clone. The gene calls are TRBV5-1 and TRBJ1-2, with 11 bases fitting TRBD1. CDR1 and CDR2 from the germline V gene are SGHRS and YFSETQ. V shed 4 bases, J shed 3 bases, and the junction held 20 bases outside the gene matches. This CDR3 is built from 20 residues. The CDR3 reads CASSPTSPDRGRSGDYGYTF. The CDR3 region has the DNA TGCGCCAGCAGCCCGACGTCCCCGGACAGGGGGCGCAGTGGTGACTATGGCTACACCTTC.

The chain uses TRBV7-2 and TRBJ2-1; a weak D match, TRBD2 (6 bases). The V and J ends lost 0 bases and 2 bases respectively, with 11 bases between them. Germline CDR1 is SGHTA and CDR2 is FQGNSA. This CDR3 contains 16 residues. The CDR3 reads CASSLATSRTYNEQFF. In nucleotides, the CDR3 is TGTGCCAGCAGCTTAGCGACTAGTCGCACCTACAATGAGCAGTTCTTC.

This chain joins TRBV19 and TRBJ1-4; 7 nucleotides align to TRBD1. Germline assignment: CDR1 LNHDA and CDR2 SQIVND (reference sequence). Trimming took 6 bases from V and 5 from J; bases not matched to a gene: 3. CDR3 size: 13 residues. The CDR3 sequence: CASSGTANEKLFF. CDR3 in DNA: TGTGCCAGTAGCGGGACAGCGAATGAAAAACTGTTTTTT.

The rearrangement uses TRBV11-2 and TRBJ2-7; TRBD2 matches at 7 bases. V lost 6 bases and J lost 0; bases outside the gene matches: 8. Germline values: CDR1 SGHAT, CDR2 FQNNGV. The CDR3 is 15 residues long. CDR3 loop: CASRKTSAGSYEQYF. The CDR3 coding sequence is TGTGCCAGCAGAAAAACTAGCGCAGGCTCCTACGAGCAGTACTTC.

J is TRBJ2-7 and V is TRBV6-5; TRBD1 might be the D (5 bases). Deletions cut 11 bases from V and 3 bases from J, with 11 bases between. The V gene's germline CDR1 is MNHEY and CDR2 SVGAGI. This CDR3 contains 11 residues. The CDR3 coding sequence is TGTGCCGGGGCAGGGCTCTACGAGCAGTACTTC. Its translation is CAGAGLYEQYF.

V gene TRBV3-1 (or the pseudogene TRBV3-2) combines with J gene TRBJ2-7; TRBD2 aligns across 11 bases. Germline CDR1 LGHDT, CDR2 YNNKEL (reference sequence). This CDR3 is built from 22 residues. V shed 4 bases, J shed 3 bases, and the junction held 26 bases outside the gene matches. CDR3 DNA sequence: TGTGCCAGCAGCCCCGTAAACGCGAAGACTAGCGGGAAAGGGGTGGGTTTCTACGAGCAGTACTTC. It codes for CASSPVNAKTSGKGVGFYEQYF.

The CDR3 reads CASSPPGAGTGRLPLHF. CDR3 nucleotides: TGTGCCAGCTCACCACCCGGGGCCGGGACAGGGCGATTACCCCTCCACTTT. The genes are TRBV18 and TRBJ1-6; 9 nucleotides line up with TRBD1. The CDR3 is 17 amino acids. The V gene's germline CDR1 is KGHSH and CDR2 LQKENI. With 0 bases clipped from V and 12 bases from J, the junction kept 12 bases outside the gene matches.

V is TRBV5-6 and J is TRBJ1-5, with 8 bases aligning to TRBD1. Germline CDR1 reads SGHDT; CDR2 reads YYEEEE. The J segment lost 6 bases and the V segment lost 0 bases, leaving 5 bases of the junction unmatched. CDR3 length: 15 amino acids. The CDR3 sequence: CASSLGRGQGQPQHF. CDR3 coding DNA: TGTGCCAGCAGCTTGGGCAGGGGGCAGGGTCAGCCCCAGCATTTT.

The rearrangement uses TRBV5-4 and TRBJ1-2; 9 bases align to TRBD1. The ends lost 7 bases at V and 1 base at J; junction bases unmatched: 8. The CDR3 has 15 amino acids. In germline, CDR1 is SGHNT, CDR2 YYREEE (reference sequence). CDR3 protein: CASRVGQGLNYGYTF. The CDR3 DNA follows: TGTGCCAGCCGGGTTGGACAGGGGCTTAACTATGGCTACACCTTC.

The J gene is TRBJ1-2, the V gene TRBV5-4; tentative D call: TRBD1 (5 bases). The V gene's germline CDR1 is SGHNT and CDR2 YYREEE (reference sequence). V was trimmed by 2 bases and J by 4 bases, leaving 12 bases between them. This CDR3 contains 14 residues. The CDR3 DNA is TGTGCCAGCAGCTTACCAGACAGTCGCTATGGCTACACCTTC. It yields the protein CASSLPDSRYGYTF.

This clone was counted between two and nine times. The V gene is TRBV18, the J gene TRBJ2-7; 7 bases align to TRBD1. Trimming removed 2 bases from V and 5 bases from J; junction bases left unmatched: 3. Germline values: CDR1 KGHSH, CDR2 LQKENI. There are 13 residues in the CDR3. The CDR3 spells CASSPNRGNEQYF. The CDR3 DNA sequence: TGTGCCAGCTCACCAAACAGGGGAAACGAGCAGTACTTC. Using reference TRBV18 and TRBJ2-7 for the parts outside the CDR3, the full variable domain is NAGVMQNPRHLVRRRGQEARLRCSPMKGHSHVYWYRQLPEEGLKFMVYLQKENIIDESGMPKERFSAEFPKEGPSILRIQQVVRGDSAAYFCASSPNRGNEQYFGPGTRLTVT.

V usage is TRBV9 and J usage is TRBJ2-3, with TRBD1 as a possible D gene (5 bases). The germline gives CDR1 SGDLS, CDR2 YYNGEE. The V gene lost 2 bases and the J gene lost 3 bases, with 16 bases spanning the gap. CDR3 length: 16 amino acids. The CDR3 region is CASSVMPAAGTDTQYF. The DNA for the CDR3 is TGTGCCAGCAGCGTGATGCCAGCAGCAGGGACAGATACGCAGTATTTT. The complete variable domain, with remaining parts taken from reference TRBV9 and TRBJ2-3, reads DSGVTQTPKHLITATGQRVTLRCSPRSGDLSVYWYQQSLDQGLQFLIQYYNGEERAKGNILERFSAQQFPDLHSELNLSSLELGDSALYFCASSVMPAAGTDTQYFGPGTRLTVL.

The V call is TRBV3-1 (or the pseudogene TRBV3-2), the J call TRBJ2-2, with TRBD2 matching over 7 bases. CDR1 and CDR2 (germline): LGHDT, YNNKEL (reference sequence). After removal of 6 bases from V and 0 bases from J, the junction contained 7 bases not matched to a gene. The CDR3 runs 16 residues. The CDR3 loop is CASSNTGTTNTGELFF. The CDR3, as DNA: TGTGCCAGCAGTAATACCGGGACTACGAACACCGGGGAGCTGTTTTTT.

This clone was picked up a small number of times. The chain employs TRBV3-1 (or the pseudogene TRBV3-2) and TRBJ2-2; TRBD2 might be the D (6 bases). V was shortened by 1 base and J by 1 base, with 10 bases between the two germline ends. CDR1 and CDR2 (germline): LGHDT, YNNKEL (reference sequence). The CDR3 totals 16 residues. The CDR3 loop is CASSQGNSGNTGELFF. CDR3 DNA sequence: TGTGCCAGCAGCCAAGGTAATAGCGGGAACACCGGGGAGCTGTTTTTT.

V usage is TRBV5-4 and J usage is TRBJ1-4, with TRBD1 matching 9 bases. The V gene's germline CDR1 is SGHNT and CDR2 YYREEE (reference sequence). J was trimmed by 7 bases and V by 4 bases; bases with no gene match: 8. The CDR3 is 15 amino acids. CDR3 amino acids: CASSIRTGEAEKLFF. The CDR3 DNA sequence: TGTGCCAGCAGCATCCGGACAGGGGAGGCTGAAAAACTGTTTTTT.

The J gene is TRBJ2-1, the V gene TRBV19; 15 nucleotides match TRBD2. The germline V gene has CDR1 LNHDA and CDR2 SQIVND (reference sequence). The CDR3 consists of 20 residues. Losses at the gene ends were 4 bases for V and 8 bases for J; bases not matched to a gene: 18. CDR3 in DNA: TGTGCCAGTAGTAGCGGACAGGGGGCCGGACTAGCGGGAGGGTGGGATGAGCAGTTCTTC. It is translated as CASSSGQGAGLAGGWDEQFF.

The chain recombines TRBV7-2 with TRBJ1-5, with TRBD1 matching 8 bases. J lost 7 bases, V lost 5 bases, and 4 bases had no gene match. The germline V gene has CDR1 SGHTA and CDR2 FQGNSA. The CDR3 spans 13 residues. CDR3 protein: CASSPDRVQPQHF. The CDR3 DNA is TGTGCCAGCAGCCCGGACAGGGTCCAGCCCCAGCATTTT.